These T cell receptor beta chains were read from a single sample in a study of T-cell memory formation after mild COVID-19. TCRdb independently ran MiXCR on the 5' RACE reads; one entry per CDR3 protein. Among a few hundred thousand distinct CDR3 sequences listed, approximately 15% were seen once. Sequencing was performed on PBMCs or a T cell subset sorted from them (not recorded which). These receptors all come from a man younger than 35 who had mild COVID-19 (a few samples of this study predate the infection). Cell type and time point are not known. Both conserved end residues are part of each CDR3. A D gene is named only where the DNA matches it firmly. Size values are once, few and many counts, or a class for expanded clones, and some rows have none.

TRBJ1-2 once - TRBV7-2 TGTGCCAGCAGCCCCGGGGGCACTAACTATGGCTACACCTTC CASSPGGTNYGYTF
TRBJ2-3 - TRBD2 TRBV5-1 TGCGCCAGCAGCTTCGGGGGGGCGCAAGATTCGCAGTATTTT CASSFGGAQDSQYF
TRBJ1-5 - - TRBV4-2 TGTGCCAGCAGCCAAGGGACGGGAGCGGGTCAGCCCCAGCATTTT CASSQGTGAGQPQHF
TRBJ2-2 - TRBD2 TRBV12-3/TRBV12-4 TGTGCCAGCAGTCCCGGACTAGCGGGGAAAGGCGGGGAGCTGTTTTTT CASSPGLAGKGGELFF
TRBJ2-1 - TRBD2 TRBV12-5 TGTGCTAGTGGTCCATCGGGACTAGCGGGGTACAATGAGCAGTTCTTC CASGPSGLAGYNEQFF
TRBJ1-5 few - TRBV5-1 TGCGCCAGCAGCTTGGAGCCGTCTGGCACCTCAAATCAGCCCCAGCATTTT CASSLEPSGTSNQPQHF
TRBJ2-3 few TRBD2 TRBV12-3/TRBV12-4 TGTGCCAGCAGTCCTCCGGGGCTAGCGGGGGGGCGGCGCACAGATACGCAGTATTTT CASSPPGLAGGRRTDTQYF
TRBJ2-5 once - TRBV10-1 TGCGCCAGCAATCTCGTGGGGCGGGAGACCCAGTACTTC CASNLVGRETQYF
TRBJ2-1 few TRBD2 TRBV4-3 TGCGCCAGCAGCCAAGATCTAGTGACTAGCGGATCTTACAATGAGCAGTTCTTC CASSQDLVTSGSYNEQFF
TRBJ2-3 few - TRBV4-3 TGCGCCAGCAGCCAGGTGCCGTTAGGAGGAGATACGCAGTATTTT CASSQVPLGGDTQYF
TRBJ1-1 few - TRBV18 TGTGCCAGCTCACCATTCGACCGCACTGAAGCTTTCTTT CASSPFDRTEAFF
TRBJ1-2 - TRBD1 TRBV19 TGTGCCAGTAGTAAGGAGGGGGCGTCGTCCGGCTACACCTTC CASSKEGASSGYTF
TRBJ1-6 - - TRBV20-1 TGCAGTGCTAGAGGGATCCAACAAGTCGAGGATTCACCCCTCCACTTT CSARGIQQVEDSPLHF